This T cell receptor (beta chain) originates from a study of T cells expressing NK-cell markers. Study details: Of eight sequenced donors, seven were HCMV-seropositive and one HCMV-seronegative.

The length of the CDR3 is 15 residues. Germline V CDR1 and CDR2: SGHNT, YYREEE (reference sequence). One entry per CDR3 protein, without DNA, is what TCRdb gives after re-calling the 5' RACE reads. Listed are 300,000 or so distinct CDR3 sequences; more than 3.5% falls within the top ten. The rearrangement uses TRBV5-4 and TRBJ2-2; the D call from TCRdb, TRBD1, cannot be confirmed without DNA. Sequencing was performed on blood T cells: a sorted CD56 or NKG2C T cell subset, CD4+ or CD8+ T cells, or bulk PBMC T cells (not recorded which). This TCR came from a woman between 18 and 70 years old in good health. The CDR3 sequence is CASGTGQANTGELFF.